This TCR beta chain stems from a study of T cell changes during pregnancy in multiple sclerosis. Here immunoSEQ multiplex PCR was the method, and the copy in TCRdb shows in-frame clones only, minus some. Counted here are around 130,000 clones, roughly 97% occurring once; the ten biggest clones make up roughly 0.44%. Comments on this clone: The sample contains more than one DNA sequence encoding this CDR3.

This CDR3 is 13 amino acids long. With 6 bases removed from V and 1 base from J, the gap between germline ends came to 4 bases. The V gene's germline CDR1 is MGHDK and CDR2 SYGVNS. This chain links TRBV25-1 with TRBJ2-6, with no clear D. The TCR was taken from a female donor with multiple sclerosis, enrolled in a pregnancy study. The sample here was peripheral blood, taken after pregnancy. CDR3 in DNA: TGTGCCAGCAGGGAGTCTGGGGCCAACGTCCTGACTTTC. Translated: CASRESGANVLTF.